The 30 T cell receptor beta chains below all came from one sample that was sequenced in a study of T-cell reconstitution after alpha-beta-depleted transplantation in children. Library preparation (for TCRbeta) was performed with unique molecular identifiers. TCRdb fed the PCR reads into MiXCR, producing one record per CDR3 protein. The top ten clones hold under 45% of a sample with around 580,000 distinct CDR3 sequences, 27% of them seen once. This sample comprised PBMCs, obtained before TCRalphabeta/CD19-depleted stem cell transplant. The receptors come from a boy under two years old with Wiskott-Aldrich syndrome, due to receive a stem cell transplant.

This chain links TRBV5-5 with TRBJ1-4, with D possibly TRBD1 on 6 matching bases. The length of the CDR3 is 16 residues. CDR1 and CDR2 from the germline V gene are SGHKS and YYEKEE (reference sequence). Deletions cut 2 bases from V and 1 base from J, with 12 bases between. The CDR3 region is CASSLAQGLTNEKLFF. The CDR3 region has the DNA TGTGCCAGCAGCTTAGCACAGGGTCTAACTAATGAAAAACTGTTTTTT.

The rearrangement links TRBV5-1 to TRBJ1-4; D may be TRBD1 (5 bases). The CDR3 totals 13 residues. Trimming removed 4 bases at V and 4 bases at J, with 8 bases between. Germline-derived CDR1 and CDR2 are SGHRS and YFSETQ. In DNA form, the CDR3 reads TGCGCCAGCAGCCGGGACGGTAATGAAAAACTGTTTTTT. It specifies CASSRDGNEKLFF.

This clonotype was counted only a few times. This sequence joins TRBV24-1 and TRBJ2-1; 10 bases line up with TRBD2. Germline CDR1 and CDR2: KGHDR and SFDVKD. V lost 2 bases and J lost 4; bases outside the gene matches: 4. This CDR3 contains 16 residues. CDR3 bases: TGTGCCACCAGTGATTACAAGCGGGGGGGTTACAATGAGCAGTTCTTC. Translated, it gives CATSDYKRGGYNEQFF.

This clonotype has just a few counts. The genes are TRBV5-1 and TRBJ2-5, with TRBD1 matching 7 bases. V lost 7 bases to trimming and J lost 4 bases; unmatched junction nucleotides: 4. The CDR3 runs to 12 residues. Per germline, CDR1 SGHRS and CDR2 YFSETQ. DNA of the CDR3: TGCGCCAGCGGACGGGACAGAGAGACCCAGTACTTC. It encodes CASGRDRETQYF.

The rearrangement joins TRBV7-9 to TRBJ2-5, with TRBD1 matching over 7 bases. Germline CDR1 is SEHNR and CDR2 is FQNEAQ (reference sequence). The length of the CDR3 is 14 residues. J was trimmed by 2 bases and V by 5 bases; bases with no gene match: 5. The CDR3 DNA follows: TGTGCCAGCAGCACCAAGGGACAGCAAGAGACCCAGTACTTC. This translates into CASSTKGQQETQYF.

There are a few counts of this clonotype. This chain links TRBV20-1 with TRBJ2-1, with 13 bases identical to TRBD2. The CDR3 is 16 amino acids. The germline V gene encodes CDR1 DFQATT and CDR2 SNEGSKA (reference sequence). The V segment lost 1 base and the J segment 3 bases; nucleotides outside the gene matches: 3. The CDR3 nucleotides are TGCAGTGCTAGAGGTACTAGCGGGAGGGACTACAATGAGCAGTTCTTC. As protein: CSARGTSGRDYNEQFF.

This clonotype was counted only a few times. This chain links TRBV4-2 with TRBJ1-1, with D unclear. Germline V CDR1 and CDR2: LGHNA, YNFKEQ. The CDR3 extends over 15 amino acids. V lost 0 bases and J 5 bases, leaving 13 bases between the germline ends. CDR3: CASSQDSVRDTEAFF. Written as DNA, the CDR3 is TGTGCCAGCAGCCAAGACAGCGTCCGGGATACTGAAGCTTTCTTT.

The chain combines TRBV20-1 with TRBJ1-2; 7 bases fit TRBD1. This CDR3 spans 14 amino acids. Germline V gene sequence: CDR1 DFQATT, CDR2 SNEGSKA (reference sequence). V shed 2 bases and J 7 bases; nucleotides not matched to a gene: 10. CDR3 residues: CSARNDREGRGYTF. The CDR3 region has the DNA TGCAGTGCTAGAAATGACAGGGAAGGGCGTGGCTACACCTTC.

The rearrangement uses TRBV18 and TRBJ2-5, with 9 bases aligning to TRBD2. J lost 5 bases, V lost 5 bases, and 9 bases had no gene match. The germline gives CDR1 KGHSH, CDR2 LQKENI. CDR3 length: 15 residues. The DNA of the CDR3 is TGTGCCAGCTCATCCCTAGCGGGACCCCTCGAGACCCAGTACTTC. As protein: CASSSLAGPLETQYF.

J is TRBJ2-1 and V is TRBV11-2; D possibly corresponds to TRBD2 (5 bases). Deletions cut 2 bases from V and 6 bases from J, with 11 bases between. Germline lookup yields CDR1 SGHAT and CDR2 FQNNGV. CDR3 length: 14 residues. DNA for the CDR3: TGTGCCAGCAGCTTACCTGGACTGATCAATGAGCAGTTCTTC. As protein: CASSLPGLINEQFF.

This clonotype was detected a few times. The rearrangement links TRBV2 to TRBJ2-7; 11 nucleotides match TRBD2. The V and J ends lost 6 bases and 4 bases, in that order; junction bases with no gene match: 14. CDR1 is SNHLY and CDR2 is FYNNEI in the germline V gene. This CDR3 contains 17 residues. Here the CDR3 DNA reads TGTGCCAGCAGGTTTTTAACGGGACTAGCGGAAATTTACGAGCAGTACTTC. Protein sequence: CASRFLTGLAEIYEQYF.

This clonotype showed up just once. CDR3 loop: CSATGTSGSIAYEQYF. The CDR3 DNA sequence: TGCAGTGCTACCGGGACTAGCGGGAGCATAGCCTACGAGCAGTACTTC. The V call is TRBV20-1, the J call TRBJ2-7; 14 positions match TRBD2. Germline CDR1 and CDR2: DFQATT and SNEGSKA (reference sequence). J lost 2 bases, V lost 4 bases, and 7 bases had no gene match. This CDR3 contains 16 residues.

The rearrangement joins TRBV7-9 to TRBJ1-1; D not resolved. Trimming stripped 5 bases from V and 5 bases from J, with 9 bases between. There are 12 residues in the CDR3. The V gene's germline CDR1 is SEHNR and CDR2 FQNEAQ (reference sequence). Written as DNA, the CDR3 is TGTGCCAGCAGCCAGGACGGAACTGAAGCTTTCTTT. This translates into CASSQDGTEAFF.

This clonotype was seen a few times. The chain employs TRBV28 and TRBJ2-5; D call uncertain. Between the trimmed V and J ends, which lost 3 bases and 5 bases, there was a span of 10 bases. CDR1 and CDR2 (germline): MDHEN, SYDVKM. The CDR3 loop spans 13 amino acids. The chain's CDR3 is CASSFRAWETQYF. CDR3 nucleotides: TGTGCCAGCAGTTTCAGAGCCTGGGAGACCCAGTACTTC.

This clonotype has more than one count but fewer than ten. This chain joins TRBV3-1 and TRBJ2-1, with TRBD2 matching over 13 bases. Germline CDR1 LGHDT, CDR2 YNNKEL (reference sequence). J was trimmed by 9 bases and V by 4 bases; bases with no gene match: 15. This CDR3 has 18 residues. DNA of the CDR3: TGTGCCAGCAGCCCATCGACCCGAACTAGCGGGAGGGTCGCTGAGCAGTTCTTC. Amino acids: CASSPSTRTSGRVAEQFF.

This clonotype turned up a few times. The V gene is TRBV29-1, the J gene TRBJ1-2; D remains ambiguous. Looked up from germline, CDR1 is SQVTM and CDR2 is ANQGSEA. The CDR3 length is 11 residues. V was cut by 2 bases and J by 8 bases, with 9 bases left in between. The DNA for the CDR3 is TGCAGCGTTGAACCCCCACCGGGCTACACCTTC. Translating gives CSVEPPPGYTF.

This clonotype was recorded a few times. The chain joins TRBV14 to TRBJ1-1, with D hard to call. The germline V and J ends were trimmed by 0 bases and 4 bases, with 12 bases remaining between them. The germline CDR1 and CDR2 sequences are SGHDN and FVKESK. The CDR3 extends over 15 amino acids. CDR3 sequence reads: CASSQEGSGGTEAFF. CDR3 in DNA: TGTGCCAGCAGCCAAGAAGGCTCTGGCGGCACTGAAGCTTTCTTT.

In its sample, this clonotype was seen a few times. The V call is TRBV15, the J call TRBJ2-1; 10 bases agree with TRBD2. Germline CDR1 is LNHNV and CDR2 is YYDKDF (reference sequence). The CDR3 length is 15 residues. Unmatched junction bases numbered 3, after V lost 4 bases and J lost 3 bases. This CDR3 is CATSTSGSLYNEQFF. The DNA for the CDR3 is TGTGCCACCAGCACTAGCGGGAGTCTCTACAATGAGCAGTTCTTC.

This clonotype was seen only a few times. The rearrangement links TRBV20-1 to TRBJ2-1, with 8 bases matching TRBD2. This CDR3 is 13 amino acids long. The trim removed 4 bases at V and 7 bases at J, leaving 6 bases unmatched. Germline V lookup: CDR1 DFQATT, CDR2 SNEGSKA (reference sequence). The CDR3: CSATSGRKNEQFF. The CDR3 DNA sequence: TGCAGTGCTACCAGCGGGAGAAAAAATGAGCAGTTCTTC.

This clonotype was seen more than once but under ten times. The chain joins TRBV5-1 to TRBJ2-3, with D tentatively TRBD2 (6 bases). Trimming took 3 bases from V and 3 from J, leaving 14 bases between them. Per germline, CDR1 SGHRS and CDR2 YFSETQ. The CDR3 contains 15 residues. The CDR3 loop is CASSSARGLTDTQYF. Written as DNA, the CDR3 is TGCGCCAGCAGCTCCGCCCGCGGACTAACAGATACGCAGTATTTT. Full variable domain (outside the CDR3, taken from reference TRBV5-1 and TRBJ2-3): KAGVTQTPRYLIKTRGQQVTLSCSPISGHRSVSWYQQTPGQGLQFLFEYFSETQRNKGNFPGRFSGRQFSNSRSEMNVSTLELGDSALYLCASSSARGLTDTQYFGPGTRLTVL.

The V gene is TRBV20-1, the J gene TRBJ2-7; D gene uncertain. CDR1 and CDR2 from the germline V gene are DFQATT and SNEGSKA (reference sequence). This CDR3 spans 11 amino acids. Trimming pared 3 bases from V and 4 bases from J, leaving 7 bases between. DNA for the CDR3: TGCAGTGCTAGTCCTGGGTACGAGCAGTACTTC. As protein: CSASPGYEQYF.

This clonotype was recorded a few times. The CDR3 spells CASSKTGGADTQYF. CDR3 bases: TGCGCCAGCAGCAAAACAGGGGGAGCAGATACGCAGTATTTT. V is TRBV5-1 and J is TRBJ2-3; 8 bases are shared with TRBD1. CDR1 is SGHRS and CDR2 is YFSETQ in the germline V gene. The V segment lost 4 bases and the J segment 4 bases; nucleotides outside the gene matches: 5. This CDR3 comprises 14 residues.

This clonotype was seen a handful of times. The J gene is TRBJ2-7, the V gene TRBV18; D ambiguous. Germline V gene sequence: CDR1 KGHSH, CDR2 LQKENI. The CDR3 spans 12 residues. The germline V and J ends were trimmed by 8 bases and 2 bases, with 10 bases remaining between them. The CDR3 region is CASADIPYEQYF. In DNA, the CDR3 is TGTGCCAGCGCCGACATTCCCTACGAGCAGTACTTC.

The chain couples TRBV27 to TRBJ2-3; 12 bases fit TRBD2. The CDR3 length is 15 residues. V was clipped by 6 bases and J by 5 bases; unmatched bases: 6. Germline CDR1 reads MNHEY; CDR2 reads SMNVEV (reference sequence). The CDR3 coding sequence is TGTGCCAGCAGCCCGGGACTAGCGGGTAAAGATACGCAGTATTTT. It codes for CASSPGLAGKDTQYF.

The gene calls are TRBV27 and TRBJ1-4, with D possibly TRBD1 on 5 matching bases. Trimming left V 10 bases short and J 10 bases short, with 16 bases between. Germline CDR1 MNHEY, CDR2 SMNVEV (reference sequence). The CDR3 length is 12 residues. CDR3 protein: CATRSPGRKLFF. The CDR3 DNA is TGTGCCACCAGGAGCCCAGGGCGAAAACTGTTTTTT. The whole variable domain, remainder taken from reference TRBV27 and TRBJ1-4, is EAQVTQNPRYLITVTGKKLTVTCSQNMNHEYMSWYRQDPGLGLRQIYYSMNVEVTDKGDVPEGYKVSRKEKRNFPLILESPSPNQTSLYFCATRSPGRKLFFGSGTQLSVL.

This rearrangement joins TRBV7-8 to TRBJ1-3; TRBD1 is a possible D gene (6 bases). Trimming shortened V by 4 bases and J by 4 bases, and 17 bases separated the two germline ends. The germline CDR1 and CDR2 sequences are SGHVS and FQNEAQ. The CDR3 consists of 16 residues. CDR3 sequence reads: CASSSQGTIPGNTIYF. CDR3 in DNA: TGTGCCAGCAGCTCACAGGGTACGATCCCAGGAAACACCATATATTTT.

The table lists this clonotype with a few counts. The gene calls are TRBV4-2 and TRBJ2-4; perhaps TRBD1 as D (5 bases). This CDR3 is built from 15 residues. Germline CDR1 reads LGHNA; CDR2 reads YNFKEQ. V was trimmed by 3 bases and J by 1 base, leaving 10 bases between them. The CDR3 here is CASSHKGKAKNIQYF. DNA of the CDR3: TGTGCCAGCAGCCATAAGGGGAAGGCCAAAAACATTCAGTACTTC.

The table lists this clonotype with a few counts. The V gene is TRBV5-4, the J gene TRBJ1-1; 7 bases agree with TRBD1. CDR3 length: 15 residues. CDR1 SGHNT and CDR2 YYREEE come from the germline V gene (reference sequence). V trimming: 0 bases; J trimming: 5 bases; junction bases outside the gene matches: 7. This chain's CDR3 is CASSLDSTGLTEAFF. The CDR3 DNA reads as TGTGCCAGCAGCTTGGACTCGACAGGGTTAACTGAAGCTTTCTTT.

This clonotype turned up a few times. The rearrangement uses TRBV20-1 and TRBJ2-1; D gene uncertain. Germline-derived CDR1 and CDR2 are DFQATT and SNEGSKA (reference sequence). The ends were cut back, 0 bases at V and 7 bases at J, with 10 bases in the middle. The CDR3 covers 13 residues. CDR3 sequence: CSAREGAANEQFF. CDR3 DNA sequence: TGCAGTGCTAGAGAGGGCGCGGCTAATGAGCAGTTCTTC.

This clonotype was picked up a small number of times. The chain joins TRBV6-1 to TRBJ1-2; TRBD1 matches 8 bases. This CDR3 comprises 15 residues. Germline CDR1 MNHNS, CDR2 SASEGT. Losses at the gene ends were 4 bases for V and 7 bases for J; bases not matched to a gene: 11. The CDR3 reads CASSVKPGQAAGYTF. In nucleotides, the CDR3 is TGTGCCAGCAGTGTCAAACCGGGACAGGCCGCTGGCTACACCTTC.